A selection of T cell receptor beta chains follows, all from one sample in a study of cytomegalovirus exposure and HLA in healthy donors. Using immunoSEQ multiplex PCR, the repertoire was profiled, and TCRdb retains in-frame clones only, with some absent. This sample carries over 100,000 clones, with 3% to 4.5% going to the ten biggest clones. The sequenced material came from PBMCs. These receptors were taken from a man younger than 40 in good health and CMV-seronegative. The CDR3 runs from the conserved cysteine through the conserved F or W. The D gene is left open where the match is weak.

d_call: -
j_call: TRBJ1-2
v_call: TRBV5-5
cdr3_aa: CASSLTTREVYGYTF
cdr3_nt: TGTGCCAGCAGCTTAACGACCAGGGAAGTCTATGGCTACACCTTC

d_call: TRBD1
j_call: TRBJ1-2
v_call: TRBV11-2
cdr3_aa: CASSLVPGGDGYTF
cdr3_nt: TGTGCCAGCAGCTTAGTACCAGGGGGAGATGGCTACACCTTC

d_call: -
j_call: TRBJ2-1
v_call: TRBV7-2
cdr3_aa: CASSPISYNEQFF
cdr3_nt: TGTGCCAGCAGCCCTATCTCCTACAATGAGCAGTTCTTC

d_call: -
j_call: TRBJ2-1
v_call: TRBV6-5
cdr3_aa: CASSLGGVGSNEQFF
cdr3_nt: TGTGCCAGCAGTCTAGGAGGGGTGGGTAGCAATGAGCAGTTCTTC

d_call: TRBD2
j_call: TRBJ2-3
v_call: TRBV5-1
cdr3_aa: CASRSGGVPPQYF
cdr3_nt: TGCGCCAGCCGGAGCGGGGGGGTACCCCCGCAGTATTTT

d_call: -
j_call: TRBJ2-1
v_call: TRBV15
cdr3_aa: CATSRGTSGDYNEQFF
cdr3_nt: TGTGCCACCAGCAGAGGGACGTCGGGGGACTACAATGAGCAGTTCTTC

d_call: TRBD2
j_call: TRBJ2-5
v_call: TRBV5-1
cdr3_aa: CASSLFGTTQETQYF
cdr3_nt: TGCGCCAGCAGCTTGTTTGGGACTACCCAAGAGACCCAGTACTTC

d_call: -
j_call: TRBJ2-1
v_call: TRBV6-1
cdr3_aa: CASRGRSYNEQFF
cdr3_nt: TGTGCCAGCAGGGGGAGGTCCTACAATGAGCAGTTCTTC

d_call: TRBD1
j_call: TRBJ2-7
v_call: TRBV19
cdr3_aa: CASSSRTGGVDEQYF
cdr3_nt: TGTGCCAGTAGTTCTCGGACAGGGGGCGTCGACGAGCAGTACTTC

d_call: -
j_call: TRBJ2-7
v_call: TRBV5-1
cdr3_aa: CASSLVGGARYEQYF
cdr3_nt: TGCGCCAGCAGCTTGGTGGGGGGGGCCCGCTACGAGCAGTACTTC

d_call: TRBD1
j_call: TRBJ1-2
v_call: TRBV5-8
cdr3_aa: CASSSTGTAYGYTF
cdr3_nt: TGTGCCAGCAGCTCGACCGGGACAGCCTATGGCTACACCTTC

d_call: -
j_call: TRBJ1-4
v_call: TRBV19
cdr3_aa: CASRWRGGLNEKLFF
cdr3_nt: TGTGCCAGTAGATGGAGGGGGGGCTTAAATGAAAAACTGTTTTTT

d_call: -
j_call: TRBJ2-7
v_call: TRBV5-6
cdr3_aa: CASSLRGLSSYEQYF
cdr3_nt: TGTGCCAGCAGCTTGAGGGGTTTGAGCTCCTACGAGCAGTACTTC

d_call: TRBD1
j_call: TRBJ1-1
v_call: TRBV7-9
cdr3_aa: CASRPTGAVTEAFF
cdr3_nt: TGTGCCAGCAGACCCACAGGGGCTGTTACTGAAGCTTTCTTT

d_call: TRBD2
j_call: TRBJ2-3
v_call: TRBV6-1
cdr3_aa: CASSEVSGVRTDTQYF
cdr3_nt: TGTGCCAGCAGTGAGGTTAGCGGGGTTCGCACAGATACGCAGTATTTT

d_call: -
j_call: TRBJ1-1
v_call: TRBV30
cdr3_aa: CAWSSSRDEAFF
cdr3_nt: TGTGCCTGGAGTTCCAGCCGGGATGAAGCTTTCTTT

d_call: -
j_call: TRBJ2-2
v_call: TRBV5-1
cdr3_aa: CASSFKENRVANTGELFF
cdr3_nt: TGCGCCAGCAGCTTTAAGGAGAACAGGGTGGCGAACACCGGGGAGCTGTTTTTT